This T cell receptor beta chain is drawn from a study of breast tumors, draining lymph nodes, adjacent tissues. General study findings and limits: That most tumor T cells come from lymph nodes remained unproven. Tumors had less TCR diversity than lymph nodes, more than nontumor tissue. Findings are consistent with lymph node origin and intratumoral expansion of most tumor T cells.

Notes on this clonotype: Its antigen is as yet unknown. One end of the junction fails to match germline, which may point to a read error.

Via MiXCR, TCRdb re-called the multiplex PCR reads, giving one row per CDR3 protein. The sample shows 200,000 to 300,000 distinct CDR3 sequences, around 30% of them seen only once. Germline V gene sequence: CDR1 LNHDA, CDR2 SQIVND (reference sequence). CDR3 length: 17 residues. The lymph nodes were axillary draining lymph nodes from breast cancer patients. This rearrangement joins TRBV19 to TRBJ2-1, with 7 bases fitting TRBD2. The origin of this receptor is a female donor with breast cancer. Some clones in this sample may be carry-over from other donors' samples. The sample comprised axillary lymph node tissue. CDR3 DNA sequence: TGTGCCAGTAGTCCCCGGGTGGTAGCGGGCCCCTACAATGAGCAGTCCTTC. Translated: CASSPRVVAGPYNEQSF.